This T cell receptor beta chain was captured by sequencing in a study of blood T cell repertoires in COVID-19. Looking at the study overall: Acute and convalescent COVID-19 samples came from the United States, Italy and Spain. Sources were T cells, B-cell-depleted T cells, or PBMCs; the material itself was cDNA or gDNA.

Study processing details: Quantification of nucleated cells was approximated via reference gene primer amplification. Assay: immunoSEQ multiplex PCR; the TCRdb copy retains only in-frame clones and omits some. V, J and clone size are those of that table, while D and trimming were read from the DNA. The sample lists approximately 74,000 clones; 60% to 85% were seen once. The junction had 17 bases not matched to a gene; V was cut back by 1 base and J by 2 bases. This CDR3 spans 19 amino acids. Per germline, CDR1 SGHNT and CDR2 YYREEE (reference sequence). The specimen was peripheral blood. This clonotype originated in a man aged 55 to 70 with acute or convalescent COVID-19. The chain combines TRBV5-4 with TRBJ2-5; 7 bases are a match to TRBD1. This chain's CDR3 is CASSLSAAVGTVLQETQYF. In DNA form, the CDR3 reads TGTGCCAGCAGCTTGTCTGCTGCCGTCGGGACAGTACTACAAGAGACCCAGTACTTC. Full variable domain (remainder filled in from reference TRBV5-4 and TRBJ2-5): ETGVTQSPTHLIKTRGQQVTLRCSSQSGHNTVSWYQQALGQGPQFIFQYYREEENGRGNFPPRFSGLQFPNYSSELNVNALELDDSALYLCASSLSAAVGTVLQETQYFGPGTRLLVL.